This T cell receptor (beta chain) was recovered during a study of CD8 T cells in Susac syndrome. Study information: Active disease was present in about 6 of the sequenced Susac syndrome patients, whereas roughly 8 of them were in remission.

With random hexamers, 0.5 to 1 ug RNA was reverse transcribed. The authors amplified TCR beta CDR3 across 54 Vbeta and 13 Jbeta using immunoSEQ multiplex PCR. TCRdb re-analysed the immunoSEQ multiplex PCR reads in MiXCR, keeping a single row per CDR3 protein. Among 150,000 to 160,000 distinct CDR3 sequences listed, approximately 95% were seen once. Trimming left V 6 bases short and J 2 bases short, with 9 bases between. In germline, CDR1 is SQVTM, CDR2 ANQGSEA. The CDR3 is made up of 12 amino acids. Material: CD4+ T cells from PBMCs. The J gene is TRBJ2-3, the V gene TRBV29-1, with D maybe TRBD1 (5 bases). This receptor was obtained from a human donor with Susac syndrome. In nucleotides, the CDR3 is TGCAGCGTCCAAGGGGACACAGATACGCAGTATTTT. Residues: CSVQGDTDTQYF.